A single sample is the source of the 21 T cell receptor beta chains below, sequenced in a study of stem cell transplantation in POMP-related autoinflammatory disease (dated by TCRdb to the early 2020s). Library preparation used the immunoSEQ multiplex PCR assay. TCRdb provides this immuneACCESS table in a form limited to in-frame rearrangements. Some clones are lacking; in checked studies, under half of them reflect an unresolved V gene, and why the rest are absent is not known. The sample table records approximately 65,000 clones; about nine tenths of these occur just once. About 0.7% of the sample is held by the ten biggest clonotypes. The sample's time point label is to be understood as: after hematopoietic stem cell transplant. The sample consisted of CD4+ T cells from PBMCs, taken after stem cell transplantation. The receptors come from a human patient with POMP-related autoinflammation and immune dysregulation (PRAID). Following transplantation, T cells from the graft donor may be among those present.

This clone was found a few times. This rearrangement joins TRBV28 to TRBJ1-6, with D possibly being TRBD1 (5 bases). V gave up 5 bases and J gave up 9 bases, with 8 bases separating them. Looked up from germline, CDR1 is MDHEN and CDR2 is SYDVKM. This CDR3 is built from 12 residues. The CDR3 spells CASSPGVSPLHF. CDR3 nucleotides: TGTGCCAGCAGTCCGGGGGTTTCACCCCTCCACTTT.

The J gene is TRBJ1-4, the V gene TRBV20-1, with D hard to call. The CDR3 runs to 11 residues. CDR1 DFQATT and CDR2 SNEGSKA come from the germline V gene (reference sequence). The CDR3 sequence: CSKSTNEKLFF. Here the CDR3 DNA reads TGCAGCAAATCAACTAATGAAAAACTGTTTTTT.

The chain carries TRBV18 and TRBJ2-1; D possibly corresponds to TRBD1 (6 bases). The V and J ends lost 3 bases and 7 bases respectively, with 10 bases between them. The germline V gene has CDR1 KGHSH and CDR2 LQKENI. CDR3 length: 13 amino acids. CDR3 in DNA: TGTGCCAGCTCACCCGGTAGGGGGAATGAGCAGTTCTTC. This gives the protein CASSPGRGNEQFF.

The chain has TRBV3-1 (or the pseudogene TRBV3-2) and TRBJ2-7; the D is unclear. CDR3 length: 12 amino acids. Germline assignment: CDR1 LGHDT and CDR2 YNNKEL (reference sequence). V lost 3 bases to trimming and J lost 2 bases, with 5 bases between them. The CDR3 reads CASSQSTYEQYF. CDR3 nucleotide sequence: TGTGCCAGCAGCCAGTCTACCTACGAGCAGTACTTC.

This chain links TRBV6-5 with TRBJ2-3; D uncertain. Trimming shortened V by 5 bases and J by 9 bases, and 15 bases separated the two germline ends. CDR1 and CDR2 (germline): MNHEY, SVGAGI. This CDR3 contains 13 residues. CDR3 sequence (DNA): TGTGCCAGCAGTCTTCGACTCTCGGAAACGCAGTATTTT. Translating gives CASSLRLSETQYF.

The chain combines TRBV18 with TRBJ1-3, with D maybe TRBD1 (5 bases). The CDR3 length is 13 residues. Trimming shortened V by 6 bases and J by 6 bases, and 12 bases separated the two germline ends. Germline V gives CDR1 KGHSH, CDR2 LQKENI. CDR3 sequence: CASSLGVENTIYF. The CDR3 DNA sequence: TGTGCCAGCTCGCTGGGGGTAGAAAACACCATATATTTT.

Concerning this clone: Other nucleotide sequences from this sample produce the same CDR3. The chain uses TRBV5-1 and TRBJ2-5; no clear D gene. This CDR3 contains 14 residues. Germline CDR1 and CDR2: SGHRS and YFSETQ. V was trimmed by 0 bases and J by 1 base, leaving 7 bases between them. The CDR3 DNA reads as TGCGCCAGCAGCTTGGGCGGCACCCAAGAGACCCAGTACTTC. Protein product: CASSLGGTQETQYF.

The genes are TRBV4-1 and TRBJ2-5, with TRBD1 matching 7 bases. The germline CDR1 and CDR2 sequences are MGHRA and YSYEKL. The ends lost 0 bases at V and 5 bases at J; junction bases unmatched: 9. The CDR3 is made up of 16 amino acids. The CDR3 region has the DNA TGCGCCAGCAGCCAAGATCGTATAGGGGGCTGGGAGACCCAGTACTTC. It is translated as CASSQDRIGGWETQYF.

The rearrangement links TRBV7-2 to TRBJ1-2; 9 positions agree with TRBD1. Germline lookup yields CDR1 SGHTA and CDR2 FQGNSA. V shed 5 bases and J 7 bases; nucleotides not matched to a gene: 8. CDR3 length equals 14 residues. CDR3 sequence: CASSITGGLFGYTF. The CDR3 nucleotides read TGTGCCAGCAGCATTACAGGGGGCTTATTTGGCTACACCTTC.

CDR3 DNA: TGTGCCAGCAGTTTTGCAGGGGTGGGAAGTGGCAATGAGCAGTTCTTC. Residues: CASSFAGVGSGNEQFF. The J gene is TRBJ2-1, the V gene TRBV27, with D perhaps TRBD1 (6 bases). The CDR3 runs to 16 residues. Per germline, CDR1 MNHEY and CDR2 SMNVEV (reference sequence). V was shortened by 3 bases and J by 6 bases, with 18 bases between the two germline ends.

This chain links TRBV7-7 with TRBJ2-1; 7 positions match TRBD1. In germline, CDR1 is SSHAT, CDR2 FNYEAQ (reference sequence). With V trimmed by 5 bases and J by 4 bases, 14 bases remained unmatched. The length of the CDR3 is 17 residues. CDR3 DNA sequence: TGTGCCAGCAGCCCAAGGACAGGCCCGCGTGGTTACAATGAGCAGTTCTTC. This encodes CASSPRTGPRGYNEQFF.

This chain uses TRBV3-1 (or the pseudogene TRBV3-2) with TRBJ1-6; 8 bases are shared with TRBD1. Germline V CDR1 and CDR2: LGHDT, YNNKEL (reference sequence). Losses at the gene ends were 2 bases for V and 6 bases for J; bases not matched to a gene: 3. The CDR3 has 15 residues. CDR3 DNA: TGTGCCAGCAGCCAACTGACAGGGGTTAATTCACCCCTCCACTTT. Its translation is CASSQLTGVNSPLHF.

This clone has just one count. The chain is built from TRBV3-1 (or the pseudogene TRBV3-2) and TRBJ2-7; 7 bases are a match to TRBD2. Per the germline V gene, CDR1 is LGHDT and CDR2 is YNNKEL (reference sequence). J lost 6 bases, V lost 3 bases, and 2 bases had no gene match. The CDR3 spans 12 residues. The CDR3 region has the DNA TGTGCCAGCAGCCAGGCTAGCGGCGAGCAGTACTTC. Translation gives CASSQASGEQYF.

The chain combines TRBV29-1 with TRBJ2-5; D unresolved. The CDR3 is 12 residues long. Germline CDR1 reads SQVTM; CDR2 reads ANQGSEA. The V end was cut by 5 bases, the J end by 0 bases, with 7 bases between. CDR3 nucleotide sequence: TGCAGCGTTTCCCCTAACCAAGAGACCCAGTACTTC. Protein product: CSVSPNQETQYF.

The chain couples TRBV7-9 to TRBJ2-7; TRBD1 matches at 8 bases. This CDR3 comprises 14 residues. Germline CDR1 reads SEHNR; CDR2 reads FQNEAQ (reference sequence). V shed 5 bases, J shed 0 bases, and the junction held 3 bases outside the gene matches. CDR3 nucleotide sequence: TGTGCCAGCAGCACAACAGGGGGCTCCTACGAGCAGTACTTC. This encodes CASSTTGGSYEQYF.

The chain employs TRBV7-9 and TRBJ2-5, with 8 bases aligning to TRBD1. Germline CDR1 SEHNR, CDR2 FQNEAQ (reference sequence). This CDR3 contains 15 residues. V gave up 5 bases and J gave up 1 base; unmatched junction bases: 6. In DNA form, the CDR3 reads TGTGCCAGCAGCGGTCGACAGGGGCCCCAAGAGACCCAGTACTTC. Amino acids: CASSGRQGPQETQYF.

V gene TRBV6-1 combines with J gene TRBJ2-2, with D hard to call. CDR3 length equals 13 residues. Germline assignment: CDR1 MNHNS and CDR2 SASEGT. V was clipped by 2 bases and J by 5 bases, with 6 bases between them. The DNA of the CDR3 is TGTGCCAGCAGTGAAATTGGGACCGGGGAGCTGTTTTTT. It translates to CASSEIGTGELFF.

The chain recombines TRBV29-1 with TRBJ2-4, with 13 bases fitting TRBD2. J was trimmed by 7 bases and V by 7 bases; bases with no gene match: 4. The CDR3 covers 13 residues. From germline, CDR1 is SQVTM and CDR2 ANQGSEA. The CDR3 here is CSARTSGSNIQYF. CDR3 coding DNA: TGCAGCGCCCGGACTAGCGGGAGCAACATTCAGTACTTC.

The chain joins TRBV28 to TRBJ1-2, with TRBD1 matching over 10 bases. Losses at the gene ends were 7 bases for V and 5 bases for J; bases not matched to a gene: 7. This CDR3 is built from 14 residues. Germline V CDR1 and CDR2: MDHEN, SYDVKM. The CDR3 region is CASIPDRGLYGYTF. The CDR3 DNA follows: TGTGCCAGCATTCCCGACAGGGGGCTTTATGGCTACACCTTC.

The chain links TRBV7-9 to TRBJ1-2; TRBD1 matches 9 bases. Germline CDR1 reads SEHNR; CDR2 reads FQNEAQ (reference sequence). V was pared by 7 bases and J by 8 bases, with 11 bases of the junction left unmatched. This CDR3 contains 14 residues. The chain's CDR3 is CASNPTGTGNGYTF. CDR3 bases: TGTGCCAGCAACCCGACCGGGACAGGGAACGGCTACACCTTC.

The chain links TRBV4-1 to TRBJ1-1; D remains ambiguous. CDR3 length equals 17 residues. Per the germline V gene, CDR1 is MGHRA and CDR2 is YSYEKL. Trimming took off 1 base at V and 0 bases at J, with 15 bases between the two ends. The CDR3 is CASSQGGTSLMNTEAFF. The CDR3 DNA reads TGCGCCAGCAGCCAAGGGGGTACGAGTTTAATGAACACTGAAGCTTTCTTT.